Below are 8 T cell receptor beta chains sequenced from a single sample in a study of shared clonotypes between healthy human individuals. Sequencing was performed with immunoSEQ multiplex PCR; in TCRdb, only in-frame clones are kept and a portion is missing. The sample comprises 950,000 to 1,100,000 clones, approximately 80% of which are singletons, and around 0.6% rests with the top ten. Sequencing was performed on memory CD4+ T cells from PBMCs. The subset: CD45RA-negative fraction. Receptor source: a man between 18 and 29 years old in good health. Some clones in this sample may be carry-over from other donors' samples.

This rearrangement joins TRBV6-5 to TRBJ2-1, with D unclear. The CDR3 has 15 residues. Germline CDR1 reads MNHEY; CDR2 reads SVGAGI. Deletions cut 6 bases from V and 10 bases from J, with 22 bases between. The CDR3 region is CASSYLSPDGYEQFF. CDR3 nucleotides: TGTGCCAGCAGCTACCTGTCCCCCGACGGTTACGAGCAGTTCTTC.

The chain recombines TRBV18 with TRBJ2-7; 7 nucleotides align to TRBD2. This CDR3 is 15 amino acids long. Germline V lookup: CDR1 KGHSH, CDR2 LQKENI. Losses at the gene ends were 4 bases for V and 4 bases for J; bases not matched to a gene: 10. CDR3 sequence reads: CASSLTRSGTYEQYF. The CDR3 nucleotides are TGTGCCAGCTCACTAACTAGGAGCGGGACTTACGAGCAGTACTTC.

This clone was counted a few times. The chain couples TRBV28 to TRBJ2-7, with D unresolved. The germline V and J ends were trimmed by 6 bases and 4 bases, with 13 bases remaining between them. The CDR3 totals 13 residues. The germline gives CDR1 MDHEN, CDR2 SYDVKM. CDR3 bases: TGTGCCAGCAGCTCCATCGACATATACGAGCAGTACTTC. Its protein product is CASSSIDIYEQYF.

The chain is built from TRBV19 and TRBJ1-2; 7 positions agree with TRBD1. Germline V gene lookup returns CDR1 LNHDA and CDR2 SQIVND (reference sequence). The CDR3 consists of 14 residues. Trimming took 4 bases from V and 9 from J; bases not matched to a gene: 11. DNA for the CDR3: TGTGCCAGTAGTAGGGTGCCGGGACAGTATCGCTACACCTTC. It encodes CASSRVPGQYRYTF. Using reference TRBV19 and TRBJ1-2 for the parts outside the CDR3, the full variable domain is DGGITQSPKYLFRKEGQNVTLSCEQNLNHDAMYWYRQDPGQGLRLIYYSQIVNDFQKGDIAEGYSVSREKKESFPLTVTSAQKNPTAFYLCASSRVPGQYRYTFGSGTRLTVV.

The chain couples TRBV2 to TRBJ2-4; 8 nucleotides agree with TRBD1. Germline lookup yields CDR1 SNHLY and CDR2 FYNNEI. This CDR3 has 17 amino acids. V was pared by 6 bases and J by 0 bases, with 10 bases of the junction left unmatched. In DNA, the CDR3 is TGTGCCAGCAGCGGACCCCGGGACAGGATAGCCAAAAACATTCAGTACTTC. Translating gives CASSGPRDRIAKNIQYF.

CDR3 DNA sequence: TGTGCCAGCAGTTATGGGACTAGCGGGAATCAAGAGACCCAGTACTTC. It is translated as CASSYGTSGNQETQYF. The J gene is TRBJ2-5, the V gene TRBV6-6; 13 nucleotides agree with TRBD2. Germline V lookup: CDR1 MNHNY, CDR2 SVGAGI (reference sequence). J lost 2 bases, V lost 3 bases, and 3 bases had no gene match. The CDR3 has 16 residues.

The V gene is TRBV7-2, the J gene TRBJ1-1; D may be TRBD1 (6 bases). The CDR3 is made up of 15 amino acids. Looked up from germline, CDR1 is SGHTA and CDR2 is FQGNSA. The CDR3 loop is CATGHSLLMNTEAFF. Here the CDR3 DNA reads TGTGCAACGGGACACAGCCTCTTAATGAACACTGAAGCTTTCTTT.

V is TRBV6-1 and J is TRBJ2-5, with TRBD2 identical over 7 bases. The J segment lost 1 base and the V segment lost 0 bases, leaving 8 bases of the junction unmatched. This CDR3 region has 17 residues. CDR1 and CDR2 from the germline V gene are MNHNS and SASEGT. The CDR3: CASSEALAGDSQETQYF. The CDR3 region has the DNA TGTGCCAGCAGTGAAGCGCTTGCGGGGGACTCCCAAGAGACCCAGTACTTC.